A single sample is the source of the 21 T cell receptor beta chains below, sequenced in a study of cytomegalovirus exposure and HLA in healthy donors. PCR primers comprised 60 Vbeta and 13 Jbeta primers. Only in-frame clones appear in the TCRdb table, and some are missing; sequencing was by immunoSEQ multiplex PCR. The sample holds around 110,000 clones, approximately 70% seen once. Sequencing was done on a sample of PBMCs. These TCRs come from a man aged 25 to 45 in good health and CMV-seropositive.

V usage is TRBV27 and J usage is TRBJ1-5; 7 positions match TRBD1. After removal of 6 bases from V and 0 bases from J, the junction contained 11 bases not matched to a gene. In germline, CDR1 is MNHEY, CDR2 SMNVEV (reference sequence). CDR3 size: 17 residues. The CDR3 region has the DNA TGTGCCAGCAGGCCGACAGGGAACCCTTATAGCAATCAGCCCCAGCATTTT. This codes for CASRPTGNPYSNQPQHF.

Remarks on this clone: This same CDR3 is encoded by further DNA sequences in the sample. V is TRBV18 and J is TRBJ2-7, with a possible D match to TRBD2 (5 bases). Germline lookup yields CDR1 KGHSH and CDR2 LQKENI. This CDR3 region has 13 residues. V dropped 6 bases and J dropped 2 bases, with 11 bases sitting between them. CDR3 sequence reads: CASSPSGTYEQYF. CDR3 DNA: TGTGCCAGCTCGCCTTCGGGGACCTACGAGCAGTACTTC.

This clone was detected only a few times. The CDR3, as DNA: TGCGCCATCACTCAAAGACAGGGGGTTGAGCGCGGGGAGCTGTTTTTT. The encoded protein is CAITQRQGVERGELFF. The chain is built from TRBV23-1 and TRBJ2-2, with 9 nucleotides matching TRBD1. TRBV23-1 is known as an ORF, though its function is uncertain. This CDR3 comprises 16 residues. J gave up 7 bases and V 10 bases, and 16 bases lay outside the gene matches.

The chain employs TRBV5-6 and TRBJ1-2; D is ambiguous. Trimming left V 0 bases short and J 2 bases short, with 14 bases between. From germline, CDR1 is SGHDT and CDR2 YYEEEE. The CDR3 length is 16 residues. The CDR3 here is CASSLELTGSNYGYTF. In nucleotides, the CDR3 is TGTGCCAGCAGCTTGGAATTGACGGGTTCAAACTATGGCTACACCTTC.

The V call is TRBV2, the J call TRBJ1-4, with D hard to call. Trimming took off 6 bases at V and 6 bases at J, with 20 bases between the two ends. Germline CDR1 SNHLY, CDR2 FYNNEI. The CDR3 length is 16 residues. CDR3 nucleotides: TGTGCCAGCAGCCAATCCAACCTAATAGTCGATGAAAAACTGTTTTTT. Translating gives CASSQSNLIVDEKLFF.

The chain employs TRBV7-3 and TRBJ1-2; 11 bases fit TRBD1. The J segment lost 4 bases and the V segment lost 5 bases, leaving 6 bases of the junction unmatched. The CDR3 length is 15 residues. CDR1 and CDR2 (germline): SGHTA, FQGTGA. The CDR3 nucleotides are TGTGCCAGCAGCCTAGGACAGGGGGCGACCTATGGCTACACCTTC. Protein sequence: CASSLGQGATYGYTF.

The V gene is TRBV6-5, the J gene TRBJ2-1; D is possibly TRBD1 (6 bases). V was clipped by 2 bases and J by 7 bases, with 18 bases between them. The CDR3 totals 16 residues. Germline-derived CDR1 and CDR2 are MNHEY and SVGAGI. CDR3 amino acids: CASSYGGRGVRNEQFF. DNA for the CDR3: TGTGCCAGCAGTTACGGCGGCAGGGGTGTACGGAATGAGCAGTTCTTC.

The gene calls are TRBV7-3 and TRBJ2-3; 11 nucleotides match TRBD2. The CDR3 consists of 15 residues. Germline V gene sequence: CDR1 SGHTA, CDR2 FQGTGA. Losses at the gene ends were 6 bases for V and 5 bases for J; bases not matched to a gene: 7. This chain's CDR3 is CASSLAGGAGDTQYF. The CDR3 coding sequence is TGTGCCAGCAGTCTAGCGGGGGGCGCCGGAGATACGCAGTATTTT.

V is TRBV28 and J is TRBJ2-5; tentatively, D is TRBD1 (6 bases). Germline V gene lookup returns CDR1 MDHEN and CDR2 SYDVKM. The CDR3 length is 15 residues. V was cut by 6 bases and J by 5 bases, with 19 bases left in between. In DNA form, the CDR3 reads TGTGCCAGCAGGATCGTACAGGGAAGGGGCGAGACCCAGTACTTC. It codes for CASRIVQGRGETQYF.

This clone was counted only a few times. V usage is TRBV6-5 and J usage is TRBJ2-3; D is undetermined. Per the germline V gene, CDR1 is MNHEY and CDR2 is SVGAGI. The CDR3 has 13 amino acids. The V end was cut by 5 bases, the J end by 2 bases, with 8 bases between. The CDR3 bases are TGTGCCAGCAGTCGGTCCATCACAGATACGCAGTATTTT. It translates to CASSRSITDTQYF.

This clone was seen only a few times. The V and J genes are TRBV19 and TRBJ1-5; 8 bases align to TRBD1. The germline CDR1 and CDR2 sequences are LNHDA and SQIVND (reference sequence). CDR3 length: 14 residues. V shed 6 bases and J 3 bases; nucleotides not matched to a gene: 4. The CDR3 region has the DNA TGTGCCAGTAGAGGACAGGGCCTCAATCAGCCCCAGCATTTT. It encodes CASRGQGLNQPQHF.

The genes are TRBV11-3 and TRBJ2-3, with D perhaps matching TRBD2 (5 bases). The CDR3 has 15 residues. Trimming left V 5 bases short and J 0 bases short, with 12 bases between. Germline assignment: CDR1 SGHNT and CDR2 YENEEA. The CDR3 bases are TGTGCCAGCAGCCTACTAGTGACCAGCACAGATACGCAGTATTTT. Translation: CASSLLVTSTDTQYF. Using reference TRBV11-3 and TRBJ2-3 for the parts outside the CDR3, the full variable domain is EAGVVQSPRYKIIEKKQPVAFWCNPISGHNTLYWYLQNLGQGPELLIRYENEEAVDDSQLPKDRFSAERLKGVDSTLKIQPAELGDSAVYLCASSLLVTSTDTQYFGPGTRLTVL.

The V call is TRBV4-1, the J call TRBJ1-2, with TRBD1 identical over 7 bases. V lost 3 bases and J lost 0; bases outside the gene matches: 7. The V gene's germline CDR1 is MGHRA and CDR2 YSYEKL. The CDR3 loop spans 16 amino acids. This chain's CDR3 is CASSQSTGITNYGYTF. CDR3 nucleotides: TGCGCCAGCAGCCAGTCGACAGGGATAACTAACTATGGCTACACCTTC.

The V call is TRBV7-9, the J call TRBJ2-3; 8 positions agree with TRBD2. V was clipped by 2 bases and J by 2 bases; unmatched bases: 6. The CDR3 spans 16 residues. Per the germline V gene, CDR1 is SEHNR and CDR2 is FQNEAQ (reference sequence). Here the CDR3 DNA reads TGTGCCAGCAGCTTAAAGGGCGGGGGGATCACAGATACGCAGTATTTT. Translation: CASSLKGGGITDTQYF. Combining the CDR3 with reference TRBV7-9 and TRBJ2-3 gives the whole variable domain DTGVSQNPRHKITKRGQNVTFRCDPISEHNRLYWYRQTLGQGPEFLTYFQNEAQLEKSRLLSDRFSAERPKGSFSTLEIQRTEQGDSAMYLCASSLKGGGITDTQYFGPGTRLTVL.

This chain links TRBV10-1 with TRBJ1-1; D unresolved. Looked up from germline, CDR1 is WNHNN and CDR2 is SYGVQD (reference sequence). Trimming shortened V by 4 bases and J by 0 bases, and 9 bases separated the two germline ends. The CDR3 is 14 amino acids. The CDR3 DNA reads as TGCGCCAGCAGTGCGACATCTTTGAACACTGAAGCTTTCTTT. It codes for CASSATSLNTEAFF.

The chain links TRBV13 to TRBJ1-3, with 7 bases identical to TRBD1. The junction had 6 bases not matched to a gene; V was cut back by 4 bases and J by 0 bases. The CDR3 is 16 residues long. The germline gives CDR1 PRHDT, CDR2 FYEKMQ (reference sequence). The DNA of the CDR3 is TGTGCCAGCAGCTCGTTCACAGGGGTCTCTGGAAACACCATATATTTT. It yields the protein CASSSFTGVSGNTIYF.

The CDR3 loop reads CASSLGQGPTYEQYF. CDR3 coding DNA: TGTGCCAGCAGCTTGGGACAGGGGCCAACCTACGAGCAGTACTTC. The chain recombines TRBV7-6 with TRBJ2-7; 10 nucleotides line up with TRBD1. CDR1 is SGHVS and CDR2 is FNYEAQ in the germline V gene. V was clipped by 3 bases and J by 2 bases; unmatched bases: 4. This CDR3 spans 15 amino acids.

The V and J genes are TRBV6-5 and TRBJ2-7, with D perhaps matching TRBD1 (6 bases). Germline values: CDR1 MNHEY, CDR2 SVGAGI. The CDR3 is made up of 14 amino acids. Trimming left V 6 bases short and J 1 base short, with 13 bases between. The chain's CDR3 is CASRGSGHSYEQYF. The CDR3 DNA reads as TGTGCCAGCAGGGGCTCGGGACATTCCTACGAGCAGTACTTC.

The rearrangement joins TRBV7-2 to TRBJ2-6, with D perhaps TRBD1 (6 bases). V dropped 4 bases and J dropped 0 bases, with 16 bases sitting between them. Germline V lookup: CDR1 SGHTA, CDR2 FQGNSA. The CDR3 covers 18 residues. CDR3 region: CASSSHREYSSGANVLTF. Here the CDR3 DNA reads TGTGCCAGCAGCTCTCACAGGGAGTACTCCTCTGGGGCCAACGTCCTGACTTTC.

The genes are TRBV5-4 and TRBJ2-5, with TRBD1 as a possible D gene (6 bases). Germline V lookup: CDR1 SGHNT, CDR2 YYREEE (reference sequence). Trimming left V 2 bases short and J 2 bases short, with 10 bases between. The CDR3 consists of 14 residues. CDR3 in DNA: TGTGCCAGCAGCTTTCCCGGACAGCAAGAGACCCAGTACTTC. Translation gives CASSFPGQQETQYF.

The rearrangement links TRBV29-1 to TRBJ2-3; TRBD1 is a possible D gene (7 bases). Germline loops: CDR1 SQVTM, CDR2 ANQGSEA. The germline V and J ends were trimmed by 7 bases and 0 bases, with 23 bases remaining between them. The CDR3 sequence is 17 residues long. The CDR3 DNA reads TGCAGCGCCGGGGGACAGCAAGCAATTTCTAGCACAGATACGCAGTATTTT. This translates into CSAGGQQAISSTDTQYF.